What follows are 20 T cell receptor beta chains derived from one specimen sequenced in a study of OX40 agonist ivuxolimab in advanced cancers. The assay was immunoSEQ multiplex PCR, and TCRdb's table has in-frame clones only and misses some. The profile shows roughly 47,000 clones, more than 70% of them singletons. The sample was CD4+ or CD8+ T cells sorted from blood, taken in a trial of the OX40 agonist ivuxolimab. The receptors were gathered from an adult with an advanced solid tumor such as melanoma, head and neck, liver or kidney cancer.

This rearrangement joins TRBV13 to TRBJ1-5; D gene unclear. Trimming stripped 0 bases from V and 0 bases from J, with 9 bases between. The length of the CDR3 is 16 residues. The germline V gene has CDR1 PRHDT and CDR2 FYEKMQ (reference sequence). CDR3 in DNA: TGTGCCAGCAGCTTAGGGGGAATACTTAGCAATCAGCCCCAGCATTTT. Translation gives CASSLGGILSNQPQHF.

The gene calls are TRBV7-3 and TRBJ1-1; D is possibly TRBD1 (5 bases). Germline V gene data show CDR1 as SGHTA and CDR2 as FQGTGA. The V and J ends lost 7 bases and 6 bases respectively, with 18 bases between them. The CDR3 loop spans 14 amino acids. CDR3 in DNA: TGTGCCAGCACCCGAAATCCGGGGGGATCTGAAGCTTTCTTT. Protein sequence: CASTRNPGGSEAFF. The full variable domain, with the rest looked up from reference TRBV7-3 and TRBJ1-1, is GAGVSQTPSNKVTEKGKYVELRCDPISGHTALYWYRQSLGQGPEFLIYFQGTGAADDSGLPNDRFFAVRPEGSVSTLKIQRTERGDSAVYLCASTRNPGGSEAFFGQGTRLTVV.

The chain recombines TRBV7-6 with TRBJ2-2; 15 bases match TRBD2. CDR1 SGHVS and CDR2 FNYEAQ come from the germline V gene. The junction had 4 bases not matched to a gene; V was cut back by 6 bases and J by 2 bases. The CDR3 spans 17 residues. The CDR3 spells CASSSGLAGGNTGELFF. Here the CDR3 DNA reads TGTGCCAGCAGTTCGGGACTAGCGGGGGGTAACACCGGGGAGCTGTTTTTT.

V usage is TRBV7-9 and J usage is TRBJ2-1, with D possibly being TRBD1 (6 bases). The CDR3 is made up of 16 amino acids. Trimming removed 3 bases from V and 7 bases from J, with 19 bases in between. CDR1 and CDR2 from the germline V gene are SEHNR and FQNEAQ (reference sequence). Here the CDR3 reads CASSFVYTGTINEQFF. CDR3 nucleotides: TGTGCCAGCAGCTTTGTTTATACCGGGACAATAAATGAGCAGTTCTTC.

The chain joins TRBV7-2 to TRBJ2-3, with 10 bases matching TRBD2. Germline-derived CDR1 and CDR2 are SGHTA and FQGNSA. J lost 1 base, V lost 4 bases, and 5 bases had no gene match. This CDR3 is 16 amino acids long. CDR3 coding DNA: TGTGCCAGCAGCTCTAGCGGGAGTTACGGCACAGATACGCAGTATTTT. Translating it yields CASSSSGSYGTDTQYF.

The chain combines TRBV29-1 with TRBJ1-1; 10 positions agree with TRBD1. Germline loops: CDR1 SQVTM, CDR2 ANQGSEA. The CDR3 length is 13 residues. V lost 6 bases and J lost 3; bases outside the gene matches: 4. This CDR3 reads CSVRTGGDTEAFF. CDR3 bases: TGCAGCGTGCGGACAGGGGGAGACACTGAAGCTTTCTTT.

In DNA form, the CDR3 reads TGTGCCAGCAGCCAATGGGGTGGGGAGACCCAGTACTTC. It is translated as CASSQWGGETQYF. The chain uses TRBV14 and TRBJ2-5; D gene uncertain. CDR3 length: 13 residues. V was cut by 2 bases and J by 5 bases, with 9 bases left in between. CDR1 is SGHDN and CDR2 is FVKESK in the germline V gene.

The chain combines TRBV9 with TRBJ1-6; 8 positions agree with TRBD1. Germline V gene data show CDR1 as SGDLS and CDR2 as YYNGEE. The length of the CDR3 is 16 residues. The junction had 5 bases not matched to a gene; V was cut back by 3 bases and J by 3 bases. The CDR3 here is CASSATGALYNSPLHF. The CDR3 region has the DNA TGTGCCAGCAGCGCGACAGGGGCCCTCTATAATTCACCCCTCCACTTT.

This rearrangement joins TRBV10-2 to TRBJ1-5; D not resolved. The V gene lost 3 bases and the J gene lost 1 base, with 7 bases spanning the gap. CDR1 is WSHSY and CDR2 is SAAADI in the germline V gene. The CDR3 runs to 14 residues. The CDR3 sequence is CASSELASNQPQHF. The CDR3 DNA reads as TGCGCCAGCAGTGAATTGGCAAGCAATCAGCCCCAGCATTTT.

This clone was counted between two and nine times. The chain has TRBV5-5 and TRBJ1-4; no clear D. The V gene's germline CDR1 is SGHKS and CDR2 YYEKEE (reference sequence). V was shortened by 0 bases and J by 8 bases, with 11 bases between the two germline ends. This CDR3 is 14 amino acids long. The CDR3 bases are TGTGCCAGCAGCTTGGCCGATGGCCAGGAAAAACTGTTTTTT. Translation: CASSLADGQEKLFF. Together with reference TRBV5-5 and TRBJ1-4, the CDR3 gives the full variable domain: DAGVTQSPTHLIKTRGQQVTLRCSPISGHKSVSWYQQVLGQGPQFIFQYYEKEERGRGNFPDRFSARQFPNYSSELNVNALLLGDSALYLCASSLADGQEKLFFGSGTQLSVL.

The chain is built from TRBV2 and TRBJ2-5; 14 nucleotides match TRBD2. V dropped 11 bases and J dropped 5; count of bases not matched to a gene: 4. The CDR3 loop spans 13 amino acids. The germline gives CDR1 SNHLY, CDR2 FYNNEI. The CDR3: CAAGTSGSETQYF. CDR3 coding DNA: TGTGCCGCCGGGACTAGCGGGAGTGAGACCCAGTACTTC.

A note on this clone: Germline and junction disagree at one end, which may indicate a read error. At the DNA level, this CDR3 is encoded by other sequences in the same sample as well. The rearrangement uses TRBV9 and TRBJ2-1, with 7 positions matching TRBD2. Germline lookup yields CDR1 SGDLS and CDR2 YYNGEE. The CDR3 is made up of 12 amino acids. The DNA of the CDR3 is TGTGCCAGTAGCGGGCGAGGCAATGAGCAGTTCTTC. Protein: CASSGRGNEQFF.

This chain connects TRBV6-5 to TRBJ2-5; 10 bases agree with TRBD1. The J segment lost 4 bases and the V segment lost 0 bases, leaving 2 bases of the junction unmatched. CDR1 MNHEY and CDR2 SVGAGI come from the germline V gene. The CDR3 loop spans 15 amino acids. The CDR3 region has the DNA TGTGCCAGCAGTTACTCGACAGGGGGCGGAGAGACCCAGTACTTC. Protein: CASSYSTGGGETQYF.

The rearrangement links TRBV15 to TRBJ2-3; D unresolved. CDR3 length: 14 residues. From germline, CDR1 is LNHNV and CDR2 YYDKDF (reference sequence). The V and J ends lost 0 bases and 1 base respectively, with 5 bases between them. The CDR3 coding sequence is TGTGCCACCAGCAGAGAGGGCGGCACAGATACGCAGTATTTT. Translation gives CATSREGGTDTQYF.

The chain has TRBV9 and TRBJ1-3; 7 bases fit TRBD1. CDR1 SGDLS and CDR2 YYNGEE come from the germline V gene. CDR3 length: 17 residues. The ends lost 2 bases at V and 0 bases at J; junction bases unmatched: 8. CDR3 residues: CASSVDRRGYSGNTIYF. CDR3 in DNA: TGTGCCAGCAGCGTGGACAGGCGGGGTTACTCTGGAAACACCATATATTTT. The whole variable domain, remainder taken from reference TRBV9 and TRBJ1-3, is DSGVTQTPKHLITATGQRVTLRCSPRSGDLSVYWYQQSLDQGLQFLIQYYNGEERAKGNILERFSAQQFPDLHSELNLSSLELGDSALYFCASSVDRRGYSGNTIYFGEGSWLTVV.

J is TRBJ2-7 and V is TRBV2, with D perhaps given as TRBD1 or TRBD2 (5 bases each). In germline, CDR1 is SNHLY, CDR2 FYNNEI. The V and J ends lost 4 bases and 5 bases respectively, with 12 bases between them. The CDR3 runs 13 residues. In DNA form, the CDR3 reads TGTGCCAGCAGTGCGGGACCGAGGGACGAGCAGTACTTC. It codes for CASSAGPRDEQYF.

This chain links TRBV6-5 with TRBJ1-1; unclear D gene. Trimming took off 7 bases at V and 3 bases at J, with 6 bases between the two ends. CDR1 MNHEY and CDR2 SVGAGI come from the germline V gene. The CDR3 totals 11 residues. CDR3: CASKEYTEAFF. Here the CDR3 DNA reads TGTGCCAGCAAGGAATACACTGAAGCTTTCTTT.

CDR3 residues: CATTQGGSNQPQHF. In DNA, the CDR3 is TGTGCCACCACACAGGGTGGTAGCAATCAGCCCCAGCATTTT. The chain joins TRBV6-6 to TRBJ1-5; weak D call: TRBD1 (6 bases). This CDR3 contains 14 residues. CDR1 is MNHNY, CDR2 SVGAGI, per germline (reference sequence). Trimming took off 10 bases at V and 0 bases at J, with 13 bases between the two ends.

This clone has just one count. A read error may produce the germline difference seen at one junction end. This same CDR3 is encoded by further DNA sequences in the sample. The V gene is TRBV27, the J gene TRBJ2-6; the D gene is possibly TRBD1 (5 bases). The CDR3 loop spans 15 amino acids. The germline gives CDR1 MNHEY, CDR2 SMNVEV (reference sequence). The CDR3 spells CASSLLASGANVLTF. DNA for the CDR3: TGTGCCAGCAGTTTATTGGCTTCTGGGGCTAACGTCCTGACTTTC. Together with reference TRBV27 and TRBJ2-6, the CDR3 gives the full variable domain: EAQVTQNPRYLITVTGKKLTVTCSQNMNHEYMSWYRQDPGLGLRQIYYSMNVEVTDKGDVPEGYKVSRKEKRNFPLILESPSPNQTSLYFCASSLLASGANVLTFGAGSRLTVL.

This clone is a singleton in its sample. The chain carries TRBV7-3 and TRBJ2-1, with D perhaps matching TRBD1 (6 bases). Looked up from germline, CDR1 is SGHTA and CDR2 is FQGTGA. The CDR3 extends over 16 amino acids. Trimming took off 4 bases at V and 0 bases at J, with 13 bases between the two ends. The CDR3 region is CASSSLTGSSYNEQFF. For the CDR3, the DNA is TGTGCCAGCAGCTCCCTGACAGGAAGCTCCTACAATGAGCAGTTCTTC.